This section outlines one TCR beta chain sequence together with its context. Its antigen is unknown. No per-base quality is available; no much larger clone lies one base away. The data belong to a study of sequential checkpoint blockade in melanoma (dated by TCRdb to between 2018 and 2021). Context from the whole study: Patients were randomized 1:1 to first-line nivolumab followed by ipilimumab (arm A) or ipilimumab followed by nivolumab (arm B). Both trial sequences were followed by maintenance nivolumab. Over 20 patients had matched tumor biopsies taken before treatment and at week 13, after single-agent nivolumab (arm A) or ipilimumab (arm B). DNA from about 90 melanoma tumor samples collected before treatment underwent TCRbeta immunosequencing. The same lesion was the source of about 86% of the matched pre- and post-treatment tumor biopsy pairs.

TCRbeta CDR3 regions were immunosequenced from genomic DNA with the immunoSEQ Assay. Prior to high-throughput sequencing, genomic DNA was amplified by bias-controlled multiplex PCR. The authors' pipeline ran thus. To quantify the absolute abundance of each unique TCRbeta CDR3 region, the sequences were collapsed and filtered. Clonality was defined as 1 minus Pielou's evenness and was calculated using productive rearrangements only. To compute tumor T-cell fraction, TCRbeta template counts were normalized to usable DNA, with usable DNA estimated from several housekeeping genes. Clones with significantly greater frequencies in on-treatment versus baseline samples were identified using a previously published method. As stored in TCRdb, this immuneACCESS dataset retains in-frame rearrangements with V and J assigned. A fraction of the clones does not appear; measured against another copy, unresolved V genes explain less than half of the discrepancy, and the remainder lacks a known reason. That table supplies the V and J calls and clone size; D and trimming were determined from the DNA. The sample contains roughly 4,500 clones, about 24% of them found a single time. The top ten constitute 30% of the sample.

What the work shows at the level of the full study, not this receptor alone: The model for predicting response that combines TCR metrics with mutation burden needs to be validated in larger, independent patient cohorts. Tumor T-cell fraction and clonality were found to correlate with PD-L1 staining and CD8+ T-cell counts but not with mutational load. In the nivolumab-first arm (arm A), pretreatment tumor TIL clonality was associated with response (P = .04). Within-arm analyses of tumor T-cell fraction were constrained by small sample sizes and reduced statistical power. Patients with increases in tumor T-cell fraction and clonality by week 13 were approximately 30 times more likely to achieve clinical benefit.

The label giving this sample's treatment or condition can be read as: randomized to nivolumab then ipilimumab (arm A) or the reverse (arm B). None of the patients in the trial had previously been given DNA-damaging chemotherapy. CheckMate 064, a randomized, open-label phase II trial of sequential checkpoint blockade, was the source of the samples, all of which came from patients with melanoma. Genomic DNA from formalin-fixed paraffin-embedded (FFPE) tissue samples served as the input for tumor TCR sequencing. Its CDR3 holds 13 amino acids, cysteine through phenylalanine. CDR3 DNA only is kept here, 39 bases in frame from base 1. Trimming costs V 3 bases and J 6 bases, and their ends lie 6 bases apart. The germline V gene supplies CDR1 KGHSH and CDR2 LQKENI.

The receptor was derived from a human donor with melanoma. This material consisted of tumor tissue (inferred from file names), taken from a patient given nivolumab and ipilimumab in sequence. The receptor chain draws on TRBV18 and TRBJ1-6; no confident D gene assignment can be made. The CDR3 region: CASSPSINSPLHF. The DNA reads TGTGCCAGCTCACCCTCTATTAATTCACCCCTCCACTTT.